The 17 T cell receptor beta chains below were found in one sample sequenced in a study of blood T cell repertoires in COVID-19. Measured with immunoSEQ multiplex PCR; TCRdb has only the in-frame clones, and not every one. The sample lists 200,000 to 300,000 clones; almost 85% were seen once. The sequenced material came from peripheral blood. All receptors come from a middle-aged man with acute or convalescent COVID-19.

The genes are TRBV4-1 and TRBJ2-1; 7 bases fit TRBD2. The ends lost 1 base at V and 8 bases at J; junction bases unmatched: 14. Germline V CDR1 and CDR2: MGHRA, YSYEKL. The CDR3 totals 17 residues. The CDR3 reads CASSQVFRTRLGDEQFF. As DNA, the CDR3 is TGCGCCAGCAGCCAAGTTTTCCGGACTAGACTGGGGGATGAGCAGTTCTTC.

This chain links TRBV12-3 or TRBV12-4 with TRBJ2-7, with D perhaps TRBD1 (6 bases). This CDR3 comprises 13 residues. Deletions cut 3 bases from V and 5 bases from J, with 11 bases between. Here the CDR3 reads CASSLVRGDEQYF. CDR3 nucleotide sequence: TGTGCCAGCAGTTTGGTCAGGGGAGACGAGCAGTACTTC.

The J gene is TRBJ1-2, the V gene TRBV7-9; TRBD1 matches 10 bases. V lost 1 base to trimming and J lost 2 bases; unmatched junction nucleotides: 4. The CDR3 has 16 residues. Germline assignment: CDR1 SEHNR and CDR2 FQNEAQ (reference sequence). This chain's CDR3 is CASSLEGTGANYGYTF. CDR3 coding DNA: TGTGCCAGCAGCTTAGAGGGGACAGGGGCGAACTATGGCTACACCTTC.

This chain joins TRBV10-3 and TRBJ2-2; TRBD2 matches 12 bases. Losses at the gene ends were 0 bases for V and 6 bases for J; bases not matched to a gene: 8. Germline V lookup: CDR1 ENHRY, CDR2 SYGVKD. The CDR3 loop spans 18 amino acids. CDR3 nucleotides: TGTGCCATCAGTGAGTCGACCCTAGCGGGAGGGACGCCCGGGGAGCTGTTTTTT. Its protein product is CAISESTLAGGTPGELFF.

The CDR3 nucleotides are TGCGCCAGCAGCTTGAGGACAGTTCAAGAGACCCAGTACTTC. Its translation is CASSLRTVQETQYF. The genes are TRBV5-1 and TRBJ2-5, with TRBD1 as a possible D gene (6 bases). Per the germline V gene, CDR1 is SGHRS and CDR2 is YFSETQ. This CDR3 is 14 amino acids long. Trimming removed 1 base at V and 2 bases at J, with 9 bases between.

The V call is TRBV20-1, the J call TRBJ1-1; TRBD1 matches at 8 bases. Trimming removed 3 bases from V and 0 bases from J; junction bases left unmatched: 3. Germline V gene data show CDR1 as DFQATT and CDR2 as SNEGSKA (reference sequence). The CDR3 has 14 residues. The CDR3 DNA reads TGCAGTGCTAGTCCAGGGGGCTTGAACACTGAAGCTTTCTTT. Its translation is CSASPGGLNTEAFF.

The V and J genes are TRBV19 and TRBJ1-5, with 10 bases fitting TRBD1. Germline V lookup: CDR1 LNHDA, CDR2 SQIVND (reference sequence). V lost 9 bases and J lost 6; bases outside the gene matches: 8. This CDR3 spans 14 amino acids. The CDR3 DNA follows: TGTGCCAGCAGGGACAGGGGAGCGTCTCAGCCCCAGCATTTT. It is translated as CASRDRGASQPQHF.

As to this clone: Other DNA sequences from this sample encode an identical CDR3 as well. V and J are TRBV7-3 and TRBJ1-1; D gene ambiguous. CDR3 length: 14 amino acids. CDR1 SGHTA and CDR2 FQGTGA come from the germline V gene. V shed 0 bases and J shed 3 bases, with 8 bases lying between them. CDR3 coding DNA: TGTGCCAGCAGCTTAACTTCCGGGGACACTGAAGCTTTCTTT. This encodes CASSLTSGDTEAFF.

The chain uses TRBV7-9 and TRBJ2-5; TRBD2 matches at 8 bases. CDR1 SEHNR and CDR2 FQNEAQ come from the germline V gene (reference sequence). The CDR3 has 15 amino acids. The junction had 8 bases not matched to a gene; V was cut back by 3 bases and J by 5 bases. The CDR3 loop is CASSLSGGLWETQYF. CDR3 bases: TGTGCCAGCAGCTTGTCGGGGGGGCTCTGGGAGACCCAGTACTTC.

This clone has a single count. Here the CDR3 DNA reads TGTGCCAGCGGGCCAGGGGACGACTATGGCTACACCTTC. This translates into CASGPGDDYGYTF. The gene calls are TRBV2 and TRBJ1-2; the D gene is possibly TRBD1 (6 bases). The V end lost 8 bases, the J end lost 3 bases, and 13 bases lay between the germline ends. The length of the CDR3 is 13 residues. CDR1 is SNHLY, CDR2 FYNNEI, per germline.

Note on this clone: Other nucleotide sequences in the sample specify the same CDR3. The chain couples TRBV28 to TRBJ1-2; the D gene is possibly TRBD1 (5 bases). V dropped 2 bases and J dropped 5 bases, with 6 bases sitting between them. CDR3 size: 12 residues. The germline V gene has CDR1 MDHEN and CDR2 SYDVKM. CDR3 protein: CASSLGAYGYTF. The CDR3 DNA follows: TGTGCCAGCAGTTTAGGGGCATATGGCTACACCTTC.

The chain employs TRBV23-1 and TRBJ1-2, with TRBD1 identical over 8 bases. TRBV23-1 is annotated as an ORF whose role is uncertain. There are 17 residues in the CDR3. V was pared by 2 bases and J by 4 bases, with 12 bases of the junction left unmatched. CDR3 sequence reads: CASSQGQGLKKLYGYTF. Here the CDR3 DNA reads TGCGCCAGCAGTCAAGGACAGGGCCTGAAAAAACTCTATGGCTACACCTTC.

A remark on this clone: At one end the junction does not follow the germline gene, possibly because of a read error. The V gene is TRBV30, the J gene TRBJ1-5, with D possibly being TRBD1 (5 bases). CDR3 size: 12 residues. Per germline, CDR1 GTSNPN and CDR2 SVGIG (reference sequence). CDR3 sequence (DNA): TGTGCCTGGAGTGCAGGGAATCAGGCCCAGCATTTT. This gives the protein CAWSAGNQAQHF. The full variable domain, in which reference TRBV30 and TRBJ1-5 provide the parts outside the CDR3, is SQTIHQWPATLVQPVGSPLSLECTVEGTSNPNLYWYRQAAGRGLQLLFYSVGIGQISSEVPQNLSASRPQDRQFILSSKKLLLSDSGFYLCAWSAGNQAQHFGDGTRLSIL.

The chain uses TRBV4-1 and TRBJ2-2; TRBD2 matches at 7 bases. Germline loops: CDR1 MGHRA, CDR2 YSYEKL. The CDR3 has 14 amino acids. V trimming: 5 bases; J trimming: 5 bases; junction bases outside the gene matches: 5. In DNA, the CDR3 is TGCGCCAGCAGCGCCCGGGGGGTGACCGGGGAGCTGTTTTTT. Amino acids: CASSARGVTGELFF.

V is TRBV5-4 and J is TRBJ2-1; D unresolved. V lost 0 bases and J 0 bases, leaving 7 bases between the germline ends. The CDR3 contains 15 residues. Germline V lookup: CDR1 SGHNT, CDR2 YYREEE (reference sequence). CDR3 nucleotide sequence: TGTGCCAGCAGCTTGGAACGTAGCTCCTACAATGAGCAGTTCTTC. It specifies CASSLERSSYNEQFF.

The gene calls are TRBV4-1 and TRBJ2-3; the D gene is possibly TRBD2 (5 bases). Germline lookup yields CDR1 MGHRA and CDR2 YSYEKL. The CDR3 consists of 15 residues. The V gene lost 1 base and the J gene lost 5 bases, with 13 bases spanning the gap. CDR3 nucleotides: TGCGCCAGCAGCCAAGGGCTAGGAGGCGGAGATACGCAGTATTTT. Translated: CASSQGLGGGDTQYF.

The chain carries TRBV19 and TRBJ1-5, with D possibly being TRBD1 (5 bases). This CDR3 is built from 15 residues. The V gene lost 5 bases and the J gene lost 1 base, with 12 bases spanning the gap. The germline V gene encodes CDR1 LNHDA and CDR2 SQIVND (reference sequence). The CDR3 bases are TGTGCCAGTAGTGTTTCGGGGGGAAGCAATCAGCCCCAGCATTTT. Its protein is CASSVSGGSNQPQHF.